This TCR beta chain comes out of a study of early T cells in non-severe SARS-CoV-2 infection. As for the study in general: Chains from this unsorted whole-blood bulk RNA could not be paired. Findings and caveats of the study: Anti-spike CD8 responses were favored in VDJdb matching, and private and CD4 specificities were missed.

The table lists this clonotype with many counts. The antigen is undetermined. Unique molecular identifiers were added to individual cDNA molecules. Each CDR3 protein gets one entry after TCRdb re-called the 5' RACE reads with MiXCR. Here the sample spans around 35,000 distinct CDR3 sequences, over 4.5% being singletons. There are 13 residues in the CDR3. V lost 6 bases and J 10 bases, leaving 15 bases between the germline ends. Germline CDR1 is LNHDA and CDR2 is SQIVND (reference sequence). This receptor was taken from an adult who was a healthcare worker with PCR-confirmed SARS-CoV-2 infection or an uninfected control (not recorded which). Source material: whole blood. The chain employs TRBV19 and TRBJ1-4, with a weak D call TRBD1 (6 bases). CDR3 amino acids: CASSGQRSGKLFF. DNA of the CDR3: TGTGCCAGTAGCGGACAGAGGAGTGGAAAACTGTTTTTT. The variable domain in full, completed from reference TRBV19 and TRBJ1-4, reads DGGITQSPKYLFRKEGQNVTLSCEQNLNHDAMYWYRQDPGQGLRLIYYSQIVNDFQKGDIAEGYSVSREKKESFPLTVTSAQKNPTAFYLCASSGQRSGKLFFGSGTQLSVL.